This T cell receptor (beta chain) was recorded in a study of blood T cell repertoires in COVID-19. The wider study: Material from acute and convalescent COVID-19 was sourced from the United States, Italy and Spain.

In germline, CDR1 is SGDLS, CDR2 YYNGEE. V gave up 0 bases and J gave up 8 bases, with 9 bases separating them. The CDR3 spans 13 residues. In the study's own analysis: Amplification of reference gene primers was used by the study to estimate nucleated cell counts. The assay was immunoSEQ multiplex PCR, and TCRdb's table has in-frame clones only and misses some. D and trimming were read from the DNA, whereas the V and J calls and clone size are those reported in that table. The table lists around 140,000 clones, roughly 90% of them singletons. The source material was peripheral blood. The J gene is TRBJ2-1, the V gene TRBV9, with a possible D match to TRBD2 (5 bases). The TCR was taken from a man aged 70-80 years with acute or convalescent COVID-19. CDR3: CASSVGLAHEQFF. CDR3 coding DNA: TGTGCCAGCAGCGTAGGGCTAGCCCATGAGCAGTTCTTC.